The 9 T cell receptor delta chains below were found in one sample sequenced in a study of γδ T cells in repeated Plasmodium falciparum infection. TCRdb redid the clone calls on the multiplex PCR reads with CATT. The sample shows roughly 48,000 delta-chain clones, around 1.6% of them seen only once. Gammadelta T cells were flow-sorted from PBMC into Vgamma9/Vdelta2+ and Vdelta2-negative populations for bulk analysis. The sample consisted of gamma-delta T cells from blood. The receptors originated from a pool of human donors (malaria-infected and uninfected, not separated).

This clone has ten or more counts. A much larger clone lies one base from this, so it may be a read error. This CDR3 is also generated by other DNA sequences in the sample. This CDR3 reads CALGPDHAGDTRGGLIF. CDR3 in DNA: TGTGCTCTTGGGCCGGATCACGCGGGGGATACTAGGGGGGGACTCATCTTT. The rearrangement uses TRDV1 and TRDJ1; 9 bases agree with TRDD3. TCRdb carries no J gene annotation; the J gene was assigned here by matching the DNA with germline. The germline V gene has CDR1 TSWWSYY and CDR2 QGS. The CDR3 is made up of 17 amino acids. The V gene end was trimmed by 5 bases and the J gene end by 10 bases; junction bases not matched to a gene: 20.

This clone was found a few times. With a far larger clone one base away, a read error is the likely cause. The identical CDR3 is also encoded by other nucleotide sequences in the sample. The CDR3 is CALGDAYEYWGPLTDKLIF. The CDR3, as DNA: TGTGCCCTTGGGGACGCCTACGAATACTGGGGGCCGCTCACCGATAAACTCATCTTT. The chain employs TRDV1 and TRDJ1; 8 bases are a match to TRDD3. The CDR3 has 19 residues. The germline CDR1 and CDR2 sequences are TSWWSYY and QGS.

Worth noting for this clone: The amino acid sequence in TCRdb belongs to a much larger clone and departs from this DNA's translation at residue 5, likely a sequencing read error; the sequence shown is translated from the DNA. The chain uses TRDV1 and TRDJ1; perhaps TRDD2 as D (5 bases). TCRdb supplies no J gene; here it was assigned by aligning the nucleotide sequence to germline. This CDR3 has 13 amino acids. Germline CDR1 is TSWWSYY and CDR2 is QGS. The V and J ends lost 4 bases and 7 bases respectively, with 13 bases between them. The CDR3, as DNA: TGTGCTCTTGGGGCCATTTCCTTTAGTAAACTCATCTTT. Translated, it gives CALGAISFSKLIF.

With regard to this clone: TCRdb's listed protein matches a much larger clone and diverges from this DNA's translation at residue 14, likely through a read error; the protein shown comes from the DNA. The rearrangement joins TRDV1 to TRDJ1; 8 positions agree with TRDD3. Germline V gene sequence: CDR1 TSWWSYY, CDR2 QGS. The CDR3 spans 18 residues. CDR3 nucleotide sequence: TGTGCTCTTGGGGAAACAAAGGGATACGTTCTTGACACCGAAAAACTCATCTTT. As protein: CALGETKGYVLDTEKLIF.

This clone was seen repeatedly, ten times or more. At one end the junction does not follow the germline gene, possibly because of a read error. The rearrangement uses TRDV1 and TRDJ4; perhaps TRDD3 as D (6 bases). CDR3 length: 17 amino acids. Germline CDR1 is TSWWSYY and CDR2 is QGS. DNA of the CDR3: TGTGCTATTGGGGATCAGCTTTTTTCGGGAGCGCGCAGACCCCTGATCTTT. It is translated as CAIGDQLFSGARRPLIF.

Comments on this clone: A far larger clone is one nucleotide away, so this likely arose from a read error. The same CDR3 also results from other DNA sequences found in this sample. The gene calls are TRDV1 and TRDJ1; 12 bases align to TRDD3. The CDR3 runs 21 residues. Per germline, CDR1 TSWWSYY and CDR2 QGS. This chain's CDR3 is CALGELLGANSTGGYTDKLIF. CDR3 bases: TGTGCTCTTGGGGAACTATTGGGGGCTAATAGTACTGGGGGATACACCGATAAACTCATCTTC.

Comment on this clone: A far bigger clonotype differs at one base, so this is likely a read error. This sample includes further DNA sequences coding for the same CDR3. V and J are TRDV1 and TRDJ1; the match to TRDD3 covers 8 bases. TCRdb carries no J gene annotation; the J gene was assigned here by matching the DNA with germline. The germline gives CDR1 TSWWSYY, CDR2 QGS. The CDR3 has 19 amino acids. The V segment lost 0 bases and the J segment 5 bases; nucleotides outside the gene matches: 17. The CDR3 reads CALGELAWALGDPRDKLIF. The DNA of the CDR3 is TGTGCTCTTGGGGAACTCGCCTGGGCTCTGGGGGACCCTCGAGATAAACTCATCTTT.

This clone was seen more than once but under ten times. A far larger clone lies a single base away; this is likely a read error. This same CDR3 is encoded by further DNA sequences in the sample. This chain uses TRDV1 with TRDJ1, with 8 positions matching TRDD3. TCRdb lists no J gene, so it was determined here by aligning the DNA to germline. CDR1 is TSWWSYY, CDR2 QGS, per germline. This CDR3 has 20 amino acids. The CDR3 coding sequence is TGTGCTCTTGGGGAAGACTTGAAGGGTTGGGGGATCTATCCCACCGGTAAACTCATCTTT. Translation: CALGEDLKGWGIYPTGKLIF.

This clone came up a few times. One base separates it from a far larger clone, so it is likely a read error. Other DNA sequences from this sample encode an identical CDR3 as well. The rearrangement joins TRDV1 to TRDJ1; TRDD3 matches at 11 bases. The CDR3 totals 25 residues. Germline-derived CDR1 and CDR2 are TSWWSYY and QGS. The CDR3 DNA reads TGTGCTCTTGGGGAAGTGCCTAAACGGAGTCCCCGGATCATGGGGGATACGCGTCCATCCGATAAACTTATCTTT. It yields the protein CALGEVPKRSPRIMGDTRPSDKLIF.